This entry lists 5 T cell receptor beta chains sequenced from one sample in a study of T cell responses to AZD1222 COVID-19 vaccine. Assay used: immunoSEQ multiplex PCR; TCRdb lists only in-frame clones, some missing. Among about 67,000 clones listed, around four fifths were seen once. Sequenced material: peripheral blood, taken on day 0 of AZD1222 vaccination. Receptor source: an adult in good health.

This chain uses TRBV4-3 with TRBJ2-1, with 11 bases matching TRBD2. J lost 4 bases, V lost 4 bases, and 6 bases had no gene match. Looked up from germline, CDR1 is LGHNA and CDR2 is YSLEER. This CDR3 has 16 amino acids. The DNA for the CDR3 is TGCGCCAGCAGCCGGAAGGGACTAGCGGATTACAATGAGCAGTTCTTC. This sequence encodes CASSRKGLADYNEQFF.

The chain joins TRBV7-2 to TRBJ2-1, with TRBD2 as a possible D gene (5 bases). V was pared by 1 base and J by 5 bases, with 12 bases between. The CDR3 is 15 amino acids. From germline, CDR1 is SGHTA and CDR2 FQGNSA. CDR3 region: CASSLVGSANNEQFF. The CDR3 bases are TGTGCCAGCAGCTTAGTAGGTAGCGCCAACAATGAGCAGTTCTTC.

This clone appeared once. V usage is TRBV6-1 and J usage is TRBJ2-1; the D gene could be TRBD1 or TRBD2 (5 bases each). From germline, CDR1 is MNHNS and CDR2 SASEGT. The V gene lost 5 bases and the J gene lost 5 bases, with 13 bases spanning the gap. This CDR3 has 14 residues. The DNA of the CDR3 is TGTGCCAGCAGTTTCTCCGGGACCAACAATGAGCAGTTCTTC. Translation gives CASSFSGTNNEQFF.

V is TRBV4-2 and J is TRBJ2-1, with TRBD1 as a possible D gene (5 bases). Germline CDR1 is LGHNA and CDR2 is YNFKEQ. The CDR3 is 14 amino acids. The V and J ends lost 1 base and 7 bases respectively, with 11 bases between them. The CDR3 nucleotides read TGTGCCAGCAGCCAAGGGAACGCAGGGAATGAGCAGTTCTTC. It translates to CASSQGNAGNEQFF.

The chain has TRBV2 and TRBJ1-5, with unresolved D. The CDR3 length is 15 residues. Trimming stripped 5 bases from V and 2 bases from J, with 13 bases between. CDR1 is SNHLY and CDR2 is FYNNEI in the germline V gene. The CDR3 spells CASSLGRQGNQPQHF. In DNA, the CDR3 is TGTGCCAGCAGTCTCGGGCGGCAGGGCAATCAGCCCCAGCATTTT.